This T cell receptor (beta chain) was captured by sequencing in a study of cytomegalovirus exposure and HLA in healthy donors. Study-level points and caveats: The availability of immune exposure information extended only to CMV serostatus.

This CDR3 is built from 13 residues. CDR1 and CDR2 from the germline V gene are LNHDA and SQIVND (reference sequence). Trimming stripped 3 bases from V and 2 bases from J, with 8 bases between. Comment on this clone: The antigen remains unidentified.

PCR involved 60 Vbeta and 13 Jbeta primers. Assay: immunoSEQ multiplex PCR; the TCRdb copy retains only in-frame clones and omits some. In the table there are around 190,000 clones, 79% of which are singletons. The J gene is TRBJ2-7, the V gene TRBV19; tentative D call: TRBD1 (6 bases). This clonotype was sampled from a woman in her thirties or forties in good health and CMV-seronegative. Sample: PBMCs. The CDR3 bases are TGTGCCAGTAGTATCAGGGGACCCTACGAGCAGTACTTC. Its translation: CASSIRGPYEQYF.